Each of the 26 T cell receptor beta chains below was sequenced from the same sample in a study of cytomegalovirus exposure and HLA in healthy donors. PCR amplification relied on 60 Vbeta primers (plus 13 Jbeta primers). Libraries were prepared by immunoSEQ multiplex PCR; TCRdb keeps only in-frame clonotypes and omits some of them. The sample contains roughly 100,000 clones, around 10% of which appear only once. Sequenced material: PBMCs. Receptor source: a man aged 35 to 55 in good health and CMV-seropositive.

This clone was counted between two and nine times. This chain connects TRBV7-3 to TRBJ1-5, with 7 positions matching TRBD1. There are 18 residues in the CDR3. Germline CDR1 reads SGHTA; CDR2 reads FQGTGA. Unmatched junction bases numbered 12, after V lost 4 bases and J lost 0 bases. The CDR3 is CASSSKIRDSYSNQPQHF. CDR3 bases: TGTGCCAGCAGCTCCAAAATCCGGGACAGTTATAGCAATCAGCCCCAGCATTTT.

The chain recombines TRBV6-6 with TRBJ1-5; D unclear. Trimming removed 4 bases from V and 4 bases from J, with 8 bases in between. The CDR3 loop spans 13 amino acids. Germline V gene data show CDR1 as MNHNY and CDR2 as SVGAGI (reference sequence). The chain's CDR3 is CASSSRENQPQHF. Written as DNA, the CDR3 is TGTGCCAGCAGTTCACGGGAAAATCAGCCCCAGCATTTT.

This clone was seen a handful of times. This rearrangement joins TRBV29-1 to TRBJ2-1; a weak D match, TRBD2 (6 bases). Trimming removed 3 bases from V and 4 bases from J, with 19 bases in between. In germline, CDR1 is SQVTM, CDR2 ANQGSEA. The CDR3 runs 16 residues. This chain's CDR3 is CSVEGSRGGTYNEQFF. CDR3 nucleotides: TGCAGCGTTGAGGGGTCGCGGGGCGGAACATACAATGAGCAGTTCTTC.

The rearrangement uses TRBV11-3 and TRBJ2-1; 9 bases line up with TRBD1. Trimming removed 5 bases from V and 3 bases from J; junction bases left unmatched: 5. The germline gives CDR1 SGHNT, CDR2 YENEEA. The CDR3 loop spans 15 amino acids. The CDR3 sequence: CASSADRGGYNEQFF. The CDR3, as DNA: TGTGCCAGCAGCGCCGACAGGGGGGGCTACAATGAGCAGTTCTTC.

The chain recombines TRBV28 with TRBJ1-5, with TRBD1 matching 10 bases. Trimming took 7 bases from V and 7 from J; bases not matched to a gene: 13. The length of the CDR3 is 16 residues. The germline V gene encodes CDR1 MDHEN and CDR2 SYDVKM. CDR3 sequence reads: CASTRTGGRNGQPQHF. CDR3 nucleotide sequence: TGTGCCAGCACCAGGACAGGGGGGCGCAATGGGCAGCCCCAGCATTTT. Full variable domain (outside the CDR3, taken from reference TRBV28 and TRBJ1-5): DVKVTQSSRYLVKRTGEKVFLECVQDMDHENMFWYRQDPGLGLRLIYFSYDVKMKEKGDIPEGYSVSREKKERFSLILESASTNQTSMYLCASTRTGGRNGQPQHFGDGTRLSIL.

This chain joins TRBV5-6 and TRBJ2-7; 14 bases map to TRBD2. Unmatched junction bases numbered 3, after V lost 2 bases and J lost 5 bases. This CDR3 is built from 15 residues. CDR1 and CDR2 (germline): SGHDT, YYEEEE. CDR3 in DNA: TGTGCCAGCAGCTTTGGGACTAGCGGGAGAAACGAGCAGTACTTC. It is translated as CASSFGTSGRNEQYF.

V usage is TRBV9 and J usage is TRBJ1-6; TRBD1 matches 8 bases. Germline V CDR1 and CDR2: SGDLS, YYNGEE. CDR3 length equals 16 residues. Germline trimming cut 4 bases from V and 7 bases from J; bases unmatched to any gene: 10. CDR3 protein: CASSTEDREWNSPLHF. In nucleotides, the CDR3 is TGTGCCAGCAGCACAGAGGACAGGGAATGGAATTCACCCCTCCACTTT. The full variable domain, in which reference TRBV9 and TRBJ1-6 provide the parts outside the CDR3, is DSGVTQTPKHLITATGQRVTLRCSPRSGDLSVYWYQQSLDQGLQFLIQYYNGEERAKGNILERFSAQQFPDLHSELNLSSLELGDSALYFCASSTEDREWNSPLHFGNGTRLTVT.

This clone occurred a few times. This chain connects TRBV7-9 to TRBJ1-1, with D tentatively TRBD1 (5 bases). Trimming cost V 0 bases and J 5 bases, with 10 bases left between them. Germline assignment: CDR1 SEHNR and CDR2 FQNEAQ (reference sequence). There are 14 residues in the CDR3. The CDR3 region is CASSLAGAWTEAFF. The CDR3 nucleotides are TGTGCCAGCAGCTTAGCAGGGGCTTGGACTGAAGCTTTCTTT.

V and J are TRBV30 and TRBJ2-7, with TRBD1 identical over 7 bases. V was clipped by 7 bases and J by 1 base; unmatched bases: 7. CDR1 GTSNPN and CDR2 SVGIG come from the germline V gene (reference sequence). The CDR3 has 13 amino acids. The CDR3 bases are TGTGCCTTGAAGCAGGGGGTGTCCTACGAGCAGTACTTC. This encodes CALKQGVSYEQYF.

V gene TRBV7-2 combines with J gene TRBJ1-4; 7 positions match TRBD1. CDR3 length: 16 amino acids. The germline V gene has CDR1 SGHTA and CDR2 FQGNSA. V gave up 5 bases and J gave up 0 bases; unmatched junction bases: 6. DNA of the CDR3: TGTGCCAGCAGCGAAACAGGGGATGCAACTAATGAAAAACTGTTTTTT. Translation gives CASSETGDATNEKLFF.

This chain connects TRBV4-3 to TRBJ2-6, with D possibly TRBD1 on 6 matching bases. The length of the CDR3 is 18 residues. V was clipped by 0 bases and J by 0 bases, with 12 bases between them. Germline CDR1 and CDR2: LGHNA and YSLEER. The CDR3 sequence is CASSQDLTGSSGANVLTF. In DNA, the CDR3 is TGCGCCAGCAGCCAAGATCTGACAGGTAGCTCTGGGGCCAACGTCCTGACTTTC.

This clone showed up just a few times. The genes are TRBV5-6 and TRBJ2-5; 7 nucleotides agree with TRBD2. The germline CDR1 and CDR2 sequences are SGHDT and YYEEEE. Trimming cost V 4 bases and J 4 bases; bases outside gene matches: 7. The CDR3 is 14 residues long. This CDR3 reads CASSTPGGGETQYF. CDR3 in DNA: TGTGCCAGCAGCACGCCCGGCGGGGGAGAGACCCAGTACTTC.

This chain connects TRBV5-6 to TRBJ2-5, with 8 positions matching TRBD2. CDR3 length equals 16 residues. Germline V gives CDR1 SGHDT, CDR2 YYEEEE. J was trimmed by 4 bases and V by 0 bases; bases with no gene match: 8. The CDR3 loop is CASSLGGGGYGETQYF. Here the CDR3 DNA reads TGTGCCAGCAGCTTGGGGGGCGGGGGGTATGGAGAGACCCAGTACTTC.

This clone appeared a few times. The chain has TRBV19 and TRBJ1-4; D may be TRBD1 (5 bases). This CDR3 spans 15 amino acids. Deletions cut 6 bases from V and 3 bases from J, with 14 bases between. Germline V CDR1 and CDR2: LNHDA, SQIVND (reference sequence). The CDR3 bases are TGTGCCAGTAGAGCTCGGGGGGGTGCTAATGAAAAACTGTTTTTT. Its translation: CASRARGGANEKLFF.

The chain combines TRBV6-1 with TRBJ2-5; 7 positions agree with TRBD2. V lost 0 bases to trimming and J lost 5 bases; unmatched junction nucleotides: 6. Germline V gene sequence: CDR1 MNHNS, CDR2 SASEGT. This CDR3 has 15 amino acids. CDR3 in amino acids: CASSEASGGSETQYF. The CDR3 nucleotides are TGTGCCAGCAGTGAAGCCTCGGGCGGGAGTGAGACCCAGTACTTC.

The rearrangement joins TRBV7-2 to TRBJ2-1; D is ambiguous. The length of the CDR3 is 14 residues. CDR1 is SGHTA and CDR2 is FQGNSA in the germline V gene. Trimming took 5 bases from V and 3 from J, leaving 11 bases between them. CDR3 amino acids: CASSPAADYNEQFF. As DNA, the CDR3 is TGTGCCAGCAGCCCGGCGGCGGACTACAATGAGCAGTTCTTC.

This clone has more than one count but fewer than ten. The chain uses TRBV18 and TRBJ2-1; 15 positions match TRBD2. The CDR3 sequence is 15 residues long. Germline CDR1 reads KGHSH; CDR2 reads LQKENI. J gave up 7 bases and V 4 bases, and 2 bases lay outside the gene matches. The CDR3 sequence: CASSLGTSGRNEQFF. Written as DNA, the CDR3 is TGTGCCAGCTCACTAGGGACTAGCGGGAGGAATGAGCAGTTCTTC.

This clone was counted a few times. This chain links TRBV7-9 with TRBJ2-6; D possibly corresponds to TRBD1 (6 bases). The CDR3 runs to 18 residues. Germline V gene lookup returns CDR1 SEHNR and CDR2 FQNEAQ (reference sequence). The germline V and J ends were trimmed by 5 bases and 0 bases, with 17 bases remaining between them. In DNA form, the CDR3 reads TGTGCCAGCAGCCTCCGGGTGGGACACAGCTCTGGGGCCAACGTCCTGACTTTC. Protein sequence: CASSLRVGHSSGANVLTF.

The chain joins TRBV7-2 to TRBJ1-1; perhaps TRBD1 as D (5 bases). This CDR3 spans 15 amino acids. From germline, CDR1 is SGHTA and CDR2 FQGNSA. V was pared by 1 base and J by 0 bases, with 9 bases between. This chain's CDR3 is CASSLGGVLNTEAFF. In nucleotides, the CDR3 is TGTGCCAGCAGCTTAGGGGGGGTTCTGAACACTGAAGCTTTCTTT.

CDR3 sequence (DNA): TGTGCCAGTAGTAATACCGGGACTAGCGGATTTGAGCAGTACTTC. It translates to CASSNTGTSGFEQYF. This chain links TRBV19 with TRBJ2-7; TRBD2 aligns across 11 bases. The CDR3 runs 15 residues. The germline V gene has CDR1 LNHDA and CDR2 SQIVND (reference sequence). Germline trimming cut 4 bases from V and 7 bases from J; bases unmatched to any gene: 9.

For this clone: The same CDR3 also results from other DNA sequences found in this sample. The genes are TRBV5-1 and TRBJ2-3; no definite D call. There are 14 residues in the CDR3. Germline V gene lookup returns CDR1 SGHRS and CDR2 YFSETQ. Trimming removed 0 bases at V and 1 base at J, with 6 bases between. The CDR3 nucleotides read TGCGCCAGCAGCTTGGACACACGCACAGATACGCAGTATTTT. It is translated as CASSLDTRTDTQYF. Using reference TRBV5-1 and TRBJ2-3 for the parts outside the CDR3, the full variable domain is KAGVTQTPRYLIKTRGQQVTLSCSPISGHRSVSWYQQTPGQGLQFLFEYFSETQRNKGNFPGRFSGRQFSNSRSEMNVSTLELGDSALYLCASSLDTRTDTQYFGPGTRLTVL.

This clone occurred a few times. The chain couples TRBV6-4 to TRBJ1-1; D is unresolved. Germline CDR1 and CDR2: MRHNA and SNTAGT. CDR3 length: 15 amino acids. Trimming cost V 4 bases and J 1 base, with 13 bases left between them. The CDR3 region is CASSGLSGGNTEAFF. CDR3 in DNA: TGTGCCAGCAGTGGTTTGAGTGGTGGGAACACTGAAGCTTTCTTT.

A few counts support this clone. V gene TRBV9 combines with J gene TRBJ2-3, with TRBD1 matching over 8 bases. Looked up from germline, CDR1 is SGDLS and CDR2 is YYNGEE. The V gene end was trimmed by 3 bases and the J gene end by 0 bases; junction bases not matched to a gene: 3. This CDR3 region has 15 residues. The CDR3 loop reads CASSAWTGSTDTQYF. The CDR3 nucleotides are TGTGCCAGCAGCGCCTGGACAGGGAGCACAGATACGCAGTATTTT.

This rearrangement joins TRBV4-1 to TRBJ1-3; TRBD1 matches at 9 bases. J lost 8 bases, V lost 3 bases, and 5 bases had no gene match. The CDR3 is 14 amino acids. Germline CDR1 MGHRA, CDR2 YSYEKL. Here the CDR3 reads CASSQPGQGDTIYF. In nucleotides, the CDR3 is TGCGCCAGCAGCCAGCCGGGACAGGGAGACACCATATATTTT.

This clone has only a few counts. This chain uses TRBV5-1 with TRBJ2-3, with 13 bases fitting TRBD2. CDR1 is SGHRS, CDR2 YFSETQ, per germline. The V segment lost 2 bases and the J segment 5 bases; nucleotides outside the gene matches: 5. The CDR3 runs to 16 residues. The chain's CDR3 is CASSLLAGGGKDTQYF. Here the CDR3 DNA reads TGCGCCAGCAGCTTACTAGCGGGAGGGGGCAAAGATACGCAGTATTTT.

The chain employs TRBV28 and TRBJ2-3, with 7 positions matching TRBD1. The ends lost 4 bases at V and 2 bases at J; junction bases unmatched: 9. This CDR3 is built from 16 residues. Germline V CDR1 and CDR2: MDHEN, SYDVKM. CDR3 sequence: CASSSTGEVSTDTQYF. The CDR3 bases are TGTGCCAGCAGTTCAACAGGGGAAGTGTCCACAGATACGCAGTATTTT.